Below are 13 T cell receptor beta chains sequenced from a single sample in a study of OX40 agonist ivuxolimab in advanced cancers. Using immunoSEQ multiplex PCR, the repertoire was profiled, and TCRdb retains in-frame clones only, with some absent. The repertoire consists of 45,000 to 50,000 clones, with more than 80% occurring once and the leading ten covering roughly 10%. The sample in question was CD4+ or CD8+ T cells sorted from blood, obtained in a trial of the OX40 agonist ivuxolimab. The receptors shown here come from an adult with an advanced solid tumor such as melanoma, head and neck, liver or kidney cancer.

This clone was seen just once. The gene calls are TRBV11-2 and TRBJ1-1, with D tentatively TRBD1 (5 bases). The V gene's germline CDR1 is SGHAT and CDR2 FQNNGV. V gave up 6 bases and J gave up 4 bases, with 21 bases separating them. The CDR3 consists of 16 residues. In nucleotides, the CDR3 is TGTGCCAGCAGGATCACGGGGTTATGGGGGGGCACTGAAGCTTTCTTT. This gives the protein CASRITGLWGGTEAFF.

The CDR3 here is CASSPGGEKLFF. CDR3 DNA sequence: TGTGCCAGCAGCCCCGGGGGCGAAAAACTGTTTTTT. The rearrangement uses TRBV7-2 and TRBJ1-4; possible D gene TRBD1, 6 bases. Germline V lookup: CDR1 SGHTA, CDR2 FQGNSA. V lost 5 bases, J lost 8 bases, and 9 bases lay in between. The CDR3 totals 12 residues.

The table lists this clone with a count of one. V usage is TRBV2 and J usage is TRBJ1-5; maybe TRBD1 (6 bases). Trimming cost V 3 bases and J 3 bases, with 15 bases left between them. Germline CDR1 reads SNHLY; CDR2 reads FYNNEI. This CDR3 region has 16 residues. For the CDR3, the DNA is TGTGCCAGCAGTGATTTCGCCGACAGGCCCAATCAGCCCCAGCATTTT. Amino acids: CASSDFADRPNQPQHF.

The chain has TRBV29-1 and TRBJ1-2; 10 bases agree with TRBD1. Germline CDR1 is SQVTM and CDR2 is ANQGSEA. This CDR3 is built from 15 residues. V gave up 4 bases and J gave up 2 bases; unmatched junction bases: 7. The CDR3 DNA is TGCAGCGTTGTGGGAGGACAGGGGGAAAACTATGGCTACACCTTC. Amino acid sequence: CSVVGGQGENYGYTF.

CDR3 region: CASSPEGRNNEQFF. DNA of the CDR3: TGTGCCAGCTCACCAGAGGGTCGGAACAATGAGCAGTTCTTC. The gene calls are TRBV18 and TRBJ2-1; tentatively, D is TRBD2 (5 bases). Trimming removed 2 bases from V and 5 bases from J, with 10 bases in between. The CDR3 is made up of 14 amino acids. The germline V gene encodes CDR1 KGHSH and CDR2 LQKENI.

J is TRBJ2-7 and V is TRBV4-3; D could derive from TRBD1 or TRBD2 (6 bases each). The germline gives CDR1 LGHNA, CDR2 YSLEER. The V end lost 0 bases, the J end lost 3 bases, and 18 bases lay between the germline ends. This CDR3 is built from 17 residues. The CDR3 bases are TGCGCCAGCAGCCAAGATCGGGGGCCAGGTTACTACTACGAGCAGTACTTC. Its translation is CASSQDRGPGYYYEQYF.

V is TRBV11-3 and J is TRBJ2-3; 7 bases line up with TRBD2. The CDR3 is 15 amino acids. Germline V gene data show CDR1 as SGHNT and CDR2 as YENEEA. Unmatched junction bases numbered 8, after V lost 6 bases and J lost 2 bases. The CDR3 DNA sequence: TGTGCCAGCAGGCGGGGGACTCTTTCCACAGATACGCAGTATTTT. It is translated as CASRRGTLSTDTQYF.

This clone has just one count. The chain recombines TRBV6-6 with TRBJ2-5, with TRBD1 matching 8 bases. The CDR3 runs 14 residues. Trimming removed 2 bases from V and 4 bases from J; junction bases left unmatched: 3. CDR1 is MNHNY and CDR2 is SVGAGI in the germline V gene (reference sequence). CDR3 DNA: TGTGCCAGCAGTTACCTACAGGGGGGAGAGACCCAGTACTTC. Translating gives CASSYLQGGETQYF.

CDR3 loop: CASSPSSLYEQFF. The CDR3 nucleotides are TGTGCCAGCAGCCCTTCTAGCCTCTATGAGCAGTTCTTC. The chain carries TRBV27 and TRBJ2-1; perhaps TRBD2 as D (5 bases). Per germline, CDR1 MNHEY and CDR2 SMNVEV (reference sequence). The CDR3 runs 13 residues. V lost 6 bases, J lost 8 bases, and 14 bases lay in between.

The chain recombines TRBV29-1 with TRBJ1-2; 7 bases line up with TRBD1. The germline V gene has CDR1 SQVTM and CDR2 ANQGSEA. The trim removed 1 base at V and 2 bases at J, leaving 7 bases unmatched. CDR3 size: 15 residues. CDR3 bases: TGCAGCGTTGAAGCGGATGTCAGGGGGAACTATGGCTACACCTTC. Translation gives CSVEADVRGNYGYTF.

In its sample, this clone was seen once. J is TRBJ1-1 and V is TRBV29-1; possible D gene TRBD1, 5 bases. This CDR3 region has 10 residues. The germline CDR1 and CDR2 sequences are SQVTM and ANQGSEA. Trimming stripped 7 bases from V and 3 bases from J, with 6 bases between. CDR3 loop: CSGGDTEAFF. Here the CDR3 DNA reads TGCAGCGGGGGGGACACTGAAGCTTTCTTT.

The V and J genes are TRBV11-3 and TRBJ1-5; no reliable D call. The germline V gene has CDR1 SGHNT and CDR2 YENEEA. This CDR3 has 13 residues. Trimming stripped 6 bases from V and 2 bases from J, with 8 bases between. CDR3 protein: CASSFSRNQPQHF. The CDR3 bases are TGTGCCAGCAGTTTTAGTCGCAATCAGCCCCAGCATTTT.

This CDR3 reads CAGGGNTEAFF. Here the CDR3 DNA reads TGTGCCGGGGGGGGAAACACTGAAGCTTTCTTT. V and J are TRBV28 and TRBJ1-1, with a tentative D call TRBD1 (5 bases). V dropped 11 bases and J dropped 2 bases, with 9 bases sitting between them. The germline V gene has CDR1 MDHEN and CDR2 SYDVKM. CDR3 length: 11 amino acids.